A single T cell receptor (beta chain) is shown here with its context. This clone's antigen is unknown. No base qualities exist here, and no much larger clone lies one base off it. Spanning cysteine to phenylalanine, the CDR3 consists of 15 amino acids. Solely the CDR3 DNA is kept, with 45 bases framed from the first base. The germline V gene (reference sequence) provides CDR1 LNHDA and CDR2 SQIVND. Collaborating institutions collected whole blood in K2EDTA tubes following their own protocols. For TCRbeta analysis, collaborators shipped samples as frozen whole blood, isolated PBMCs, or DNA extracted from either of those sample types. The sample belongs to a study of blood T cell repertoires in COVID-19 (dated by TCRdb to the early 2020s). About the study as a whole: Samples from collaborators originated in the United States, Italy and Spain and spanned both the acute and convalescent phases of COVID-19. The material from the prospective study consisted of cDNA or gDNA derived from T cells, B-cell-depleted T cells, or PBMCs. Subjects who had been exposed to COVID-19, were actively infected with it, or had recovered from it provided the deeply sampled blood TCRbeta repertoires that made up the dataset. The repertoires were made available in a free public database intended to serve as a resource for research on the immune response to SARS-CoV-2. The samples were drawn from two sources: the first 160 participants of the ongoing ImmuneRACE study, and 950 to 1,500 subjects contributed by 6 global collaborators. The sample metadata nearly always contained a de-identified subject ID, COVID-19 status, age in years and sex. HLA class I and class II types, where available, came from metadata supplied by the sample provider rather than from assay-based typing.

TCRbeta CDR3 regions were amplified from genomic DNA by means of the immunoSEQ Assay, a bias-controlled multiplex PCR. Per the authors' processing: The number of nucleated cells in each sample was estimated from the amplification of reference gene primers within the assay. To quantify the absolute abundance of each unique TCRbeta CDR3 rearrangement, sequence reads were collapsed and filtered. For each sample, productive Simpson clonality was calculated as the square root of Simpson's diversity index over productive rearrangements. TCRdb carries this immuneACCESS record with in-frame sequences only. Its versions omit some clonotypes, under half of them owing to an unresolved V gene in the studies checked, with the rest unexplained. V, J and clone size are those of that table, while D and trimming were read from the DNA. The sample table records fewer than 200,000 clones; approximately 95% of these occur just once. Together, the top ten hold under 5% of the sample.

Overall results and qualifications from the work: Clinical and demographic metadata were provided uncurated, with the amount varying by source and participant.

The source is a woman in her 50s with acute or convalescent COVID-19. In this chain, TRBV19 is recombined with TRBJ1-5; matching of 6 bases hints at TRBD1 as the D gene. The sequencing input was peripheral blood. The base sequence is TGTGCATCCGGGGGGCAGGGGTCGAGCAATCAGCCCCAGCATTTT. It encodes CASGGQGSSNQPQHF.